The rows below give T cell receptor beta chains drawn from one sample of a study of response to subunit inactivated influenza vaccine. Using its own MiXCR run on the RT-PCR reads, TCRdb lists one record per CDR3 protein. The sample carries 550,000 to 600,000 distinct CDR3 sequences, around 11% recorded once. The sample in question was PBMCs from blood, obtained on the day of vaccination. The receptors were sampled from a man aged 50-60 years who received an inactivated influenza vaccine. Each CDR3 is given with its conserved first and last residue. The D gene is left open where the match is weak. Some rows mark clone size as missing; the rest say once, few, many or name a class of expanded clone.

clone size,CDR3 length,D gene,J gene,V gene,CDR3 DNA,CDR3 protein
few,14,TRBD2,TRBJ2-7,TRBV6-5,TGTGCCAGCAGTTGGTCCGGGACTAACTACGAGCAGTACTTC,CASSWSGTNYEQYF
NA,13,NA,TRBJ2-5,TRBV9,TGTGCCAGCAGCGTAGAAAGCGGCCTGACCCAGTACTTC,CASSVESGLTQYF
many,15,TRBD1,TRBJ2-7,TRBV5-1,TGCGCCAGCCGAGCCTCGACAGGGACATCCTACGAGCAGTACTTC,CASRASTGTSYEQYF
NA,12,NA,TRBJ2-1,TRBV10-3,TGTGCCATCAGTTCACAGGTTGATGAGCAGTTCTTC,CAISSQVDEQFF
NA,15,TRBD1,TRBJ2-3,TRBV7-9,TGTGCCAGCAGCCCTCCGCCACAGGGGACAGATACGCAGTATTTT,CASSPPPQGTDTQYF
many,14,NA,TRBJ1-1,TRBV4-3,TGCGCCAGCAGCCAAGATCGCATGGGCCCTGAAGCTTTCTTT,CASSQDRMGPEAFF
many,11,NA,TRBJ2-5,TRBV10-3,TGTGCCATCAGTGGGGGGGAGACCCAGTACTTC,CAISGGETQYF
NA,14,NA,TRBJ2-1,TRBV19,TGTGCCAGTAGTTTCGGAGGGACCTACAATGAGCAGTTCTTC,CASSFGGTYNEQFF
NA,13,NA,TRBJ1-2,TRBV2,TGTGCCAGCAATCGACAGCTTAACTATGGCTACACCTTC,CASNRQLNYGYTF
many,18,NA,TRBJ1-1,TRBV11-1,TGTGCCAGCAGCTTGAGGGAAGTTTGGGGAACAATGAACACTGAAGCTTTCTTT,CASSLREVWGTMNTEAFF
few,15,TRBD2,TRBJ2-2,TRBV13,TGTGCCAGCAGCGAGGGACTATCGGGGACCGGGGAGCTGTTTTTT,CASSEGLSGTGELFF
NA,14,TRBD2,TRBJ2-2,TRBV6-4,TGTGCCAGCACTGGACGGGGGGGCACCGGGGAGCTGTTTTTT,CASTGRGGTGELFF
few,14,TRBD2,TRBJ2-5,TRBV7-9,TGTGCCAGCAGCCCGGTAGCGGGGGGTCAGACCCAGTACTTC,CASSPVAGGQTQYF
NA,15,TRBD2,TRBJ2-1,TRBV24-1,TGTGCCACCAGTGAAGGACTAGCGGGGTGGGATGAGCAGTTCTTC,CATSEGLAGWDEQFF
few,14,TRBD1,TRBJ1-2,TRBV6-1,TGTGCCAGCTCAAGACAGGGCGGGGACTATGGCTACACCTTC,CASSRQGGDYGYTF
many,13,NA,TRBJ1-2,TRBV6-6,TGTGCCAGCAGAGACCCCGGGAGTGGTGGCTACACCTTC,CASRDPGSGGYTF
NA,15,NA,TRBJ2-7,TRBV4-3,TGCGCCAGCAGCCAAGATGGTAAAGGGTTCAACGAGCAGTACTTC,CASSQDGKGFNEQYF
few,13,NA,TRBJ1-2,TRBV9,TGTGCCAGCAGCGCCCGGGATCGCATTGGCTACACCTTC,CASSARDRIGYTF
NA,15,TRBD2,TRBJ2-3,TRBV4-2,TGTGCCAGCAGCCTTAGCGGGAGTAGTCCAGATACGCAGTATTTT,CASSLSGSSPDTQYF
once,13,NA,TRBJ1-1,TRBV7-9,TGTGCCAGCAGGTTGACAGCAAACACTGAAGCTTTCTTT,CASRLTANTEAFF
few,15,NA,TRBJ1-1,TRBV11-2,TGTGCCAGCAGCCATATTGGCCAGGGAAACACTGAAGCTTTCTTT,CASSHIGQGNTEAFF
few,12,NA,TRBJ2-5,TRBV2,TGTGCCAGCAGACCAGGGTGGGAGACCCAGTACTTC,CASRPGWETQYF
many,14,TRBD1,TRBJ2-7,TRBV18,TGTGCCAGCTCATCAATTACAGGGGGCTACGAGCAGTACTTC,CASSSITGGYEQYF
NA,15,NA,TRBJ1-6,TRBV18,TGTGCCAGCTCACCTTCCGGCTCCTATAATTCACCCCTCCACTTT,CASSPSGSYNSPLHF
NA,12,TRBD2,TRBJ2-7,TRBV20-1,TGCAGTACACGACTAGCGGGATACGAGCAGTACTTC,CSTRLAGYEQYF
few,16,NA,TRBJ2-2,TRBV20-1,TGCAGTGCTAGAGATGGCACTTCTCATTTCACCGGGGAGCTGTTTTTT,CSARDGTSHFTGELFF
few,14,NA,TRBJ2-1,TRBV7-7,TGTGCTAGCAGCACCCGCGCGGGATACAATGAGCAGTTCTTC,CASSTRAGYNEQFF
few,15,TRBD2,TRBJ2-7,TRBV30,TGTGCCTGGAGTGTAGATCTAGCGGGACCCTACGAGCAGTACTTC,CAWSVDLAGPYEQYF
few,13,NA,TRBJ1-1,TRBV7-2,TGTGCCAGCAGCGACCAGAGAAACACTGAAGCTTTCTTT,CASSDQRNTEAFF
few,16,NA,TRBJ1-6,TRBV5-1,TGCGCCAGCAGCCCGAAGAGCTACTCCTATAATTCACCCCTCCACTTT,CASSPKSYSYNSPLHF
few,14,TRBD1,TRBJ2-1,TRBV27,TGTGCCAGCAGTTTAGGGACAGGGAGGAATGAGCAGTTCTTC,CASSLGTGRNEQFF
few,17,TRBD2,TRBJ2-7,TRBV7-6,TGTGCCAGCAGCCCCCGGCTAGCGGGAGTTAGCTCCTACGAGCAGTACTTC,CASSPRLAGVSSYEQYF
NA,17,TRBD1,TRBJ2-3,TRBV25-1,TGTGCCAGCAGTGAGTCTACAGGGGCTCCTAGCACAGATACGCAGTATTTT,CASSESTGAPSTDTQYF
NA,14,TRBD2,TRBJ2-7,TRBV4-1,TGCGCCAGCAAGATGACTAGCGGGGTCTTCGAGCAGTACTTC,CASKMTSGVFEQYF
NA,13,NA,TRBJ2-3,TRBV27,TGTGCCACCAGCATCCTGAGGACAGATACGCAGTATTTT,CATSILRTDTQYF
NA,15,TRBD2,TRBJ2-5,TRBV12-3/TRBV12-4,TGTGCCAGCGTATTTAGCGGGGGTCGGCAAGAGACCCAGTACTTC,CASVFSGGRQETQYF